The text below deals with one T cell receptor (beta chain). This table comes from immunoSEQ multiplex PCR, and its TCRdb copy is limited to in-frame clones, with some not included. The sample lists just over 80,000 clones; about 95% were seen once. Germline lookup yields CDR1 GTSNPN and CDR2 SVGIG (reference sequence). The CDR3 runs 13 residues. Unmatched junction bases numbered 0, after V lost 0 bases and J lost 2 bases. These data come from a study of technical replicates of blood from a few donors. This sequence originates from a human donor in good health. The genes are TRBV30 and TRBJ2-5; 7 positions agree with TRBD2. Material: T cells isolated from PBMCs. The CDR3 DNA is TGTGCCTGGAGTGTACTAGCGCAAGAGACCCAGTACTTC. This gives the protein CAWSVLAQETQYF.